Below are 32 T cell receptor beta chains sequenced from a single sample in a study of blood T cell repertoires in COVID-19. The table came from immunoSEQ multiplex PCR; TCRdb's copy has only in-frame clones and leaves some out. The sample shows about 200,000 clones, 80% to 90% of them seen only once. The sample consisted of PBMCs or T cells enriched from blood (not recorded which). The receptors were gathered from a man aged 35-49 years who had recovered from COVID-19.

The rearrangement uses TRBV9 and TRBJ2-1; 7 bases fit TRBD2. The junction had 4 bases not matched to a gene; V was cut back by 0 bases and J by 4 bases. The CDR3 consists of 15 residues. Germline assignment: CDR1 SGDLS and CDR2 YYNGEE. DNA of the CDR3: TGTGCCAGCAGCGTAGGTAGCGGGTTGTACAATGAGCAGTTCTTC. It is translated as CASSVGSGLYNEQFF.

The V and J genes are TRBV5-8 and TRBJ1-1; 7 bases fit TRBD1. The CDR3 length is 15 residues. Unmatched junction bases numbered 3, after V lost 1 base and J lost 0 bases. Per the germline V gene, CDR1 is SGHTS and CDR2 is YDEGEE. The CDR3, as DNA: TGTGCCAGCAGCTTGACAGGGGACATGAACACTGAAGCTTTCTTT. It encodes CASSLTGDMNTEAFF. Supplemented by reference TRBV5-8 and TRBJ1-1, the full variable domain reads EAGVTQSPTHLIKTRGQQATLRCSPISGHTSVYWYQQALGLGLQFLLWYDEGEERNRGNFPPRFSGRQFPNYSSELNVNALELEDSALYLCASSLTGDMNTEAFFGQGTRLTVV.

The rearrangement links TRBV2 to TRBJ1-6, with a possible D match to TRBD1 (5 bases). Germline CDR1 reads SNHLY; CDR2 reads FYNNEI. The length of the CDR3 is 13 residues. With 7 bases removed from V and 14 bases from J, the gap between germline ends came to 18 bases. The CDR3 region has the DNA TGTGCCAGCATGCTAGGGGCGGACGGGTCCCTCCACTTT. This sequence encodes CASMLGADGSLHF.

Only a few counts were recorded for this clone. This chain uses TRBV3-1 (or the pseudogene TRBV3-2) with TRBJ1-5, with TRBD1 as a possible D gene (6 bases). Germline V CDR1 and CDR2: LGHDT, YNNKEL (reference sequence). V shed 2 bases and J shed 5 bases, with 13 bases lying between them. The length of the CDR3 is 15 residues. Here the CDR3 reads CASSQSPGGHQPQHF. In DNA, the CDR3 is TGTGCCAGCAGCCAATCTCCGGGGGGGCATCAGCCCCAGCATTTT.

This rearrangement joins TRBV4-3 to TRBJ1-1, with no clear D. The CDR3 is 15 residues long. The V gene's germline CDR1 is LGHNA and CDR2 YSLEER. V dropped 0 bases and J dropped 5 bases, with 13 bases sitting between them. CDR3 in amino acids: CASSQDNGMGTEAFF. Here the CDR3 DNA reads TGCGCCAGCAGCCAAGATAACGGGATGGGGACTGAAGCTTTCTTT.

The rearrangement links TRBV19 to TRBJ2-1, with 12 bases lining up with TRBD2. V dropped 6 bases and J dropped 7; count of bases not matched to a gene: 4. The length of the CDR3 is 14 residues. Germline CDR1 and CDR2: LNHDA and SQIVND (reference sequence). The CDR3 nucleotides read TGTGCCAGTAGACTAGCGGGAGGTTCAAATGAGCAGTTCTTC. Protein: CASRLAGGSNEQFF.

V usage is TRBV7-2 and J usage is TRBJ1-1, with D uncertain. Germline CDR1 reads SGHTA; CDR2 reads FQGNSA. V dropped 7 bases and J dropped 9 bases, with 15 bases sitting between them. The CDR3 consists of 12 residues. CDR3 loop: CASTSTGRKAFF. The CDR3 DNA follows: TGTGCCAGCACCAGTACCGGGAGGAAAGCTTTCTTT.

The rearrangement uses TRBV5-1 and TRBJ1-3; D call uncertain. The CDR3 consists of 15 residues. Germline-derived CDR1 and CDR2 are SGHRS and YFSETQ. Between the trimmed V and J ends, which lost 3 bases and 0 bases, there was a span of 10 bases. CDR3 sequence reads: CASSYSGSSGNTIYF. CDR3 nucleotide sequence: TGCGCCAGCAGCTATAGCGGAAGCTCTGGAAACACCATATATTTT.

This chain connects TRBV30 to TRBJ2-2, with D maybe TRBD2 (6 bases). Trimming stripped 4 bases from V and 7 bases from J, with 13 bases between. CDR1 is GTSNPN and CDR2 is SVGIG in the germline V gene (reference sequence). CDR3 size: 13 residues. CDR3 DNA: TGTGCCTGGACCCGGGGGAGGATCGGGGAGCTGTTTTTT. This gives the protein CAWTRGRIGELFF.

The chain uses TRBV28 and TRBJ1-6, with 10 bases fitting TRBD1. CDR1 and CDR2 from the germline V gene are MDHEN and SYDVKM. The CDR3 covers 14 residues. J lost 5 bases, V lost 8 bases, and 3 bases had no gene match. The chain's CDR3 is CASPGQGNNSPLHF. In nucleotides, the CDR3 is TGTGCCAGCCCGGGACAGGGGAATAATTCACCCCTCCACTTT.

CDR3 region: CASRRLEFNTDTQYF. DNA of the CDR3: TGTGCCAGCAGGAGACTAGAGTTTAACACAGATACGCAGTATTTT. The chain joins TRBV2 to TRBJ2-3, with a tentative D call TRBD2 (6 bases). Germline loops: CDR1 SNHLY, CDR2 FYNNEI. V was trimmed by 6 bases and J by 2 bases, leaving 15 bases between them. The CDR3 consists of 15 residues.

The rearrangement joins TRBV15 to TRBJ2-7; 7 nucleotides agree with TRBD1. The CDR3 loop spans 17 amino acids. Trimming at V came to 0 bases and at J to 1 base, leaving 9 bases not matched to a gene. Germline assignment: CDR1 LNHNV and CDR2 YYDKDF (reference sequence). The CDR3 protein is CATSRDQGDGLSYEQYF. For the CDR3, the DNA is TGTGCCACCAGCAGAGATCAGGGGGACGGCCTATCCTACGAGCAGTACTTC.

The gene calls are TRBV7-2 and TRBJ1-5, with 10 positions matching TRBD1. Germline V gene lookup returns CDR1 SGHTA and CDR2 FQGNSA. V trimming: 3 bases; J trimming: 4 bases; junction bases outside the gene matches: 6. CDR3 length equals 16 residues. In nucleotides, the CDR3 is TGTGCCAGCAGCTTCGAGGGACAGGGGTTTAATCAGCCCCAGCATTTT. As protein: CASSFEGQGFNQPQHF.

The chain employs TRBV19 and TRBJ2-2; D might be TRBD2 (6 bases). CDR3 length equals 18 residues. V lost 0 bases to trimming and J lost 3 bases, with 17 bases between them. Germline CDR1 reads LNHDA; CDR2 reads SQIVND (reference sequence). Here the CDR3 reads CASSIDRRRGGYTGELFF. CDR3 nucleotides: TGTGCCAGTAGTATAGATCGTAGGAGGGGCGGCTACACCGGGGAGCTGTTTTTT.

V and J are TRBV7-6 and TRBJ2-1; TRBD1 matches at 8 bases. This CDR3 comprises 15 residues. Germline values: CDR1 SGHVS, CDR2 FNYEAQ. V gave up 5 bases and J gave up 1 base; unmatched junction bases: 4. The CDR3 reads CASSPDRGSYNEQFF. The CDR3 DNA sequence: TGTGCCAGCAGCCCAGACAGGGGATCCTACAATGAGCAGTTCTTC. Full variable domain (outside the CDR3, taken from reference TRBV7-6 and TRBJ2-1): GAGVSQSPRYKVTKRGQDVALRCDPISGHVSLYWYRQALGQGPEFLTYFNYEAQQDKSGLPNDRFSAERPEGSISTLTIQRTEQRDSAMYRCASSPDRGSYNEQFFGPGTRLTVL.

The chain links TRBV19 to TRBJ1-4, with no clear D. The CDR3 loop spans 13 amino acids. Germline V gene sequence: CDR1 LNHDA, CDR2 SQIVND (reference sequence). With 5 bases removed from V and 7 bases from J, the gap between germline ends came to 11 bases. The CDR3 region has the DNA TGTGCCAGTAGTCCCGACTTGGGTGAAAAACTGTTTTTT. Its protein product is CASSPDLGEKLFF.

This clone was observed once. The V gene is TRBV6-5, the J gene TRBJ1-1; TRBD1 matches at 7 bases. The length of the CDR3 is 13 residues. Germline CDR1 reads MNHEY; CDR2 reads SVGAGI. V lost 6 bases, J lost 11 bases, and 12 bases stayed unmatched. This chain's CDR3 is CASREPREQGAFF. The CDR3 DNA is TGTGCCAGCAGGGAGCCTCGTGAACAGGGGGCTTTCTTT.

The rearrangement uses TRBV9 and TRBJ2-3, with TRBD2 matching over 10 bases. The CDR3 has 16 residues. Looked up from germline, CDR1 is SGDLS and CDR2 is YYNGEE. The V segment lost 4 bases and the J segment 1 base; nucleotides outside the gene matches: 6. CDR3 nucleotide sequence: TGTGCCAGCAGCCGCTCCGGGACTAGCGGCACAGATACGCAGTATTTT. Translating gives CASSRSGTSGTDTQYF.

The chain recombines TRBV27 with TRBJ2-3, with a tentative D call TRBD2 (6 bases). CDR1 is MNHEY, CDR2 SMNVEV, per germline (reference sequence). Trimming took 2 bases from V and 2 from J, leaving 11 bases between them. The CDR3 is 15 amino acids. Written as DNA, the CDR3 is TGTGCCAGCAGTTTAGCGGGGAGAGTCACAGATACGCAGTATTTT. It translates to CASSLAGRVTDTQYF.

This clone is a singleton in its sample. V usage is TRBV15 and J usage is TRBJ2-7, with D unresolved. Trimming cost V 0 bases and J 2 bases, with 14 bases left between them. The CDR3 length is 16 residues. Germline CDR1 LNHNV, CDR2 YYDKDF (reference sequence). CDR3 DNA: TGTGCCACCAGCAGAGATCATGCAGGCAACCCCTACGAGCAGTACGTC. Its protein is CATSRDHAGNPYEQYV.

V usage is TRBV4-3 and J usage is TRBJ2-7; no firm D call. The V gene lost 0 bases and the J gene lost 7 bases, with 10 bases spanning the gap. The CDR3 is 13 residues long. From germline, CDR1 is LGHNA and CDR2 YSLEER. As DNA, the CDR3 is TGCGCCAGCAGCCAAGAGGCTGCCTGGGAGCAGTACTTC. Its protein product is CASSQEAAWEQYF.

Only one count was recorded for this clone. The chain recombines TRBV3-1 (or the pseudogene TRBV3-2) with TRBJ1-5, with D unclear. Germline CDR1 reads LGHDT; CDR2 reads YNNKEL (reference sequence). This CDR3 contains 14 residues. V lost 4 bases and J lost 1, with 8 bases in between. CDR3 protein: CASSLVASNQPQHF. CDR3 bases: TGTGCCAGCAGCCTGGTTGCGAGCAATCAGCCCCAGCATTTT.

This clone was detected once. The chain carries TRBV25-1 and TRBJ1-2; 9 bases are a match to TRBD1. CDR3 length equals 15 residues. With 2 bases clipped from V and 6 bases from J, the junction kept 7 bases outside the gene matches. The germline V gene has CDR1 MGHDK and CDR2 SYGVNS. The CDR3 sequence: CASSETDRGENGYTF. CDR3 nucleotide sequence: TGTGCCAGCAGTGAAACGGACAGGGGAGAGAATGGCTACACCTTC.

The chain's CDR3 is CASSGQPDQPQHF. The DNA of the CDR3 is TGTGCCAGCTCAGGACAGCCAGATCAGCCCCAGCATTTT. The V call is TRBV18, the J call TRBJ1-5; TRBD1 might be the D (6 bases). The CDR3 length is 13 residues. The V gene's germline CDR1 is KGHSH and CDR2 LQKENI. V was shortened by 5 bases and J by 5 bases, with 10 bases between the two germline ends.

V usage is TRBV19 and J usage is TRBJ2-7; TRBD1 agrees at 9 bases. The germline gives CDR1 LNHDA, CDR2 SQIVND (reference sequence). The junction had 8 bases not matched to a gene; V was cut back by 6 bases and J by 2 bases. The CDR3 spans 15 residues. The CDR3, as DNA: TGTGCCAGTAGGTTAGGGACAGGGAGTACCTACGAGCAGTACTTC. Translating it yields CASRLGTGSTYEQYF.

The chain employs TRBV19 and TRBJ1-2; 8 bases are shared with TRBD1. The germline CDR1 and CDR2 sequences are LNHDA and SQIVND (reference sequence). V trimming: 4 bases; J trimming: 3 bases; junction bases outside the gene matches: 4. CDR3 length: 14 amino acids. The CDR3 loop reads CASSTGQGHYGYTF. The DNA of the CDR3 is TGTGCCAGTAGTACAGGACAGGGCCACTATGGCTACACCTTC.

The rearrangement links TRBV6-5 to TRBJ1-6; maybe TRBD1 (6 bases). Trimming left V 7 bases short and J 0 bases short, with 10 bases between. The CDR3 is made up of 15 amino acids. Per germline, CDR1 MNHEY and CDR2 SVGAGI. The CDR3 DNA reads as TGTGCCAGCACCCAGGGGAGCTCCTATAATTCACCCCTCCACTTT. It yields the protein CASTQGSSYNSPLHF.

The chain has TRBV18 and TRBJ1-5; D uncertain. In germline, CDR1 is KGHSH, CDR2 LQKENI. V lost 2 bases to trimming and J lost 4 bases, with 15 bases between them. This CDR3 contains 16 residues. CDR3 DNA sequence: TGTGCCAGCTCACCAGACTGGTCGTCCGATAATCAGCCCCAGCATTTT. Translation: CASSPDWSSDNQPQHF.

This clone was picked up a small number of times. The chain joins TRBV27 to TRBJ1-2, with a possible D match to TRBD1 (6 bases). V lost 6 bases and J lost 8, with 16 bases in between. The CDR3 length is 13 residues. Germline assignment: CDR1 MNHEY and CDR2 SMNVEV (reference sequence). The CDR3 coding sequence is TGTGCCAGCAGCCTTTCCGGGGGGGCAGGCTACACCTTC. Amino acids: CASSLSGGAGYTF.

The V gene is TRBV24-1, the J gene TRBJ2-3; D unclear. The CDR3 spans 13 residues. The V gene lost 4 bases and the J gene lost 2 bases, with 6 bases spanning the gap. CDR1 and CDR2 from the germline V gene are KGHDR and SFDVKD. The CDR3 region has the DNA TGTGCCACCAGTGAATCAAACACAGATACGCAGTATTTT. Translated: CATSESNTDTQYF.

The chain couples TRBV5-1 to TRBJ2-3; a possible D gene is TRBD2 (5 bases). The V end was cut by 0 bases, the J end by 2 bases, with 10 bases between. The CDR3 spans 15 residues. The germline V gene has CDR1 SGHRS and CDR2 YFSETQ. The CDR3 nucleotides read TGCGCCAGCAGCTTGGGCGGACTTACCACAGATACGCAGTATTTT. Translating it yields CASSLGGLTTDTQYF.

V and J are TRBV4-1 and TRBJ2-7; 11 nucleotides match TRBD2. V dropped 8 bases and J dropped 6; count of bases not matched to a gene: 9. The length of the CDR3 is 14 residues. Germline CDR1 MGHRA, CDR2 YSYEKL. The CDR3 loop is CASRDLAGGGEQYF. The CDR3 coding sequence is TGCGCCAGCCGCGACCTAGCGGGAGGTGGCGAGCAGTACTTC.